Following are 21 T cell receptor beta chains from one sample sequenced in a study of T cells after yellow fever vaccination. In TCRdb, the 5' RACE reads were re-called with MiXCR into one record per CDR3 protein. The data contain nearly 45,000 distinct CDR3 sequences, 6% to 7% of them singletons. The sequenced sample was CD8+ T cells not binding an NS4B(214-222) dextramer, sorted from PBMCs, obtained 45 days after the yellow fever booster vaccination. The receptors stem from a man in his thirties or forties who received the YFV17D yellow fever vaccine.

This clonotype occurred many times. V gene TRBV20-1 combines with J gene TRBJ1-2, with 10 bases matching TRBD1. CDR1 and CDR2 from the germline V gene are DFQATT and SNEGSKA (reference sequence). The V and J ends lost 3 bases and 2 bases, in that order; junction bases with no gene match: 0. The CDR3 runs 13 residues. Here the CDR3 reads CSARGQGNYGYTF. CDR3 coding DNA: TGCAGTGCTAGGGGACAGGGGAACTATGGCTACACCTTC.

This clonotype was seen more than once but under ten times. The CDR3 nucleotides read TGTGCCAGCAGCTCGGACGGCCTAGCCTACGAGCAGTACTTC. It specifies CASSSDGLAYEQYF. The rearrangement joins TRBV13 to TRBJ2-7; D remains ambiguous. CDR1 and CDR2 (germline): PRHDT, FYEKMQ (reference sequence). The CDR3 is 14 amino acids. Trimming took off 4 bases at V and 2 bases at J, with 12 bases between the two ends.

This clonotype was observed at least ten times. The rearrangement joins TRBV7-2 to TRBJ1-3, with TRBD1 matching over 8 bases. Germline CDR1 SGHTA, CDR2 FQGNSA. V shed 4 bases, J shed 8 bases, and the junction held 13 bases outside the gene matches. The CDR3 has 16 amino acids. DNA of the CDR3: TGTGCCAGCAGCTCCAGTCAGGGGGCGGAAGTACACACCATATATTTT. Protein: CASSSSQGAEVHTIYF.

In this sample, this clonotype turned up many times. This rearrangement joins TRBV19 to TRBJ2-1; D not certain. V lost 3 bases to trimming and J lost 0 bases, with 9 bases between them. Germline V CDR1 and CDR2: LNHDA, SQIVND (reference sequence). This CDR3 is 15 amino acids long. The CDR3 region is CASSIRMGSYNEQFF. DNA for the CDR3: TGTGCCAGTAGTATCCGAATGGGCTCCTACAATGAGCAGTTCTTC.

This clonotype has a count of ten or more. The V gene is TRBV2, the J gene TRBJ2-3; D is possibly TRBD2 (6 bases). The CDR3 extends over 14 amino acids. Trimming pared 3 bases from V and 1 base from J, leaving 8 bases between. Per germline, CDR1 SNHLY and CDR2 FYNNEI. CDR3 loop: CASSDWGGTDTQYF. Here the CDR3 DNA reads TGTGCCAGCAGTGATTGGGGGGGCACAGATACGCAGTATTTT. The full variable domain, completed using reference TRBV2 and TRBJ2-3, is EPEVTQTPSHQVTQMGQEVILRCVPISNHLYFYWYRQILGQKVEFLVSFYNNEISEKSEIFDDQFSVERPDGSNFTLKIRSTKLEDSAMYFCASSDWGGTDTQYFGPGTRLTVL.

Worth noting for this clonotype: A much larger clone differs by one base, so this may be a read error. The chain carries TRBV11-2 and TRBJ2-1; 11 bases are shared with TRBD2. V shed 8 bases and J 0 bases; nucleotides not matched to a gene: 9. Germline lookup yields CDR1 SGHAT and CDR2 FQNNGV. This CDR3 has 17 residues. The CDR3 DNA follows: TGTGCCAGCGCCCTAGCGGGAGGCTTCACCTCCTACAATGAGCAGTTCTTC. This codes for CASALAGGFTSYNEQFF.

This clonotype was seen only a few times. The chain is built from TRBV20-1 and TRBJ1-1; 9 bases fit TRBD1. Germline-derived CDR1 and CDR2 are DFQATT and SNEGSKA (reference sequence). CDR3 length: 15 residues. CDR3 in DNA: TGCAAAGGAGCGACAGGGGGAGGGAAGAAGACTGAAGCTTTCTTT. It encodes CKGATGGGKKTEAFF.

This clonotype has a count of ten or more. The chain joins TRBV12-3 or TRBV12-4 to TRBJ2-1, with unresolved D. Trimming removed 10 bases from V and 8 bases from J, with 9 bases in between. The CDR3 spans 10 residues. CDR3 residues: CATIRDEQFF. CDR3 DNA: TGTGCCACCATAAGGGATGAGCAGTTCTTC.

V and J are TRBV4-3 and TRBJ2-7; D remains ambiguous. The CDR3 length is 14 residues. Trimming cost V 0 bases and J 0 bases, with 6 bases left between them. Germline V lookup: CDR1 LGHNA, CDR2 YSLEER. CDR3 sequence: CASSQESSSYEQYF. The CDR3, as DNA: TGCGCCAGCAGCCAAGAATCTAGCTCCTACGAGCAGTACTTC.

This clonotype has at least ten counts. The DNA is omitted, as the CDR3 cannot be located on it reliably, and the CDR3 follows TCRdb's listing. This sequence joins TRBV6-5 and TRBJ2-5; the table's D call of TRBD1 was not tested on the DNA. Counting both end residues, the CDR3 totals 14 amino acids. The V gene's germline CDR1 is MNHEY and CDR2 SVGAGI. Here the CDR3 reads CASTSGQIQETQYF.

This clonotype showed up many times. V gene TRBV7-6 combines with J gene TRBJ2-3; TRBD1 agrees at 8 bases. The CDR3 is 15 residues long. Looked up from germline, CDR1 is SGHVS and CDR2 is FNYEAQ. The trim removed 5 bases at V and 0 bases at J, leaving 4 bases unmatched. CDR3 in amino acids: CASSTRQGSTDTQYF. For the CDR3, the DNA is TGTGCCAGCAGCACAAGACAGGGGAGCACAGATACGCAGTATTTT.

This clonotype occurred many times. The CDR3 loop is CSVRYPDQSTQYF. The CDR3 nucleotides read TGCAGCGTTAGGTACCCGGACCAGAGTACGCAGTATTTT. V is TRBV29-1 and J is TRBJ2-3; D unresolved. This CDR3 is built from 13 residues. Germline V gene lookup returns CDR1 SQVTM and CDR2 ANQGSEA. Trimming left V 5 bases short and J 8 bases short, with 17 bases between.

This clonotype was seen at least ten times. This chain links TRBV6-5 with TRBJ2-5; 7 positions match TRBD1. The CDR3 is 14 amino acids. In germline, CDR1 is MNHEY, CDR2 SVGAGI. The V gene end was trimmed by 6 bases and the J gene end by 5 bases; junction bases not matched to a gene: 9. CDR3 in DNA: TGTGCCAGCAGGCCACAGGGGAGAAGGGAGACCCAGTACTTC. Translation: CASRPQGRRETQYF.

This clonotype was detected many times. The chain recombines TRBV4-2 with TRBJ1-2; perhaps TRBD1 as D (5 bases). From germline, CDR1 is LGHNA and CDR2 YNFKEQ. The V gene lost 6 bases and the J gene lost 5 bases, with 10 bases spanning the gap. The CDR3 runs 12 residues. The CDR3 sequence: CASRGVSYGYTF. The CDR3 nucleotides read TGTGCCAGCAGGGGGGTATCATATGGCTACACCTTC.

At least ten counts were recorded for this clonotype. The rearrangement joins TRBV5-5 to TRBJ2-7, with 14 bases fitting TRBD2. Germline V gene sequence: CDR1 SGHKS, CDR2 YYEKEE (reference sequence). Unmatched junction bases numbered 4, after V lost 0 bases and J lost 5 bases. The CDR3 is made up of 16 amino acids. The CDR3 DNA reads TGTGCCAGCAGCTTGGGCCCGGGACTAGCGGGAGACGAGCAGTACTTC. Its translation is CASSLGPGLAGDEQYF.

This clonotype showed up many times. The rearrangement uses TRBV6-6 and TRBJ1-4, with no clear D. This CDR3 has 11 amino acids. CDR1 and CDR2 from the germline V gene are MNHNY and SVGAGI (reference sequence). Trimming cost V 8 bases and J 4 bases, with 5 bases left between them. CDR3 sequence reads: CASPNNEKLFF. The CDR3 DNA sequence: TGTGCCAGCCCGAATAATGAAAAACTGTTTTTT.

V is TRBV14 and J is TRBJ2-1; D is possibly TRBD1 (5 bases). Germline V CDR1 and CDR2: SGHDN, FVKESK. The V end lost 5 bases, the J end lost 6 bases, and 8 bases lay between the germline ends. This CDR3 is 12 amino acids long. The DNA for the CDR3 is TGTGCCAGCAGCAGCAGGGCCAATGAGCAGTTCTTC. Translation: CASSSRANEQFF.

The sample holds many counts of this clonotype. The chain has TRBV7-9 and TRBJ2-1; TRBD1 matches 7 bases. The V and J ends lost 6 bases and 3 bases, in that order; junction bases with no gene match: 5. The CDR3 runs 14 residues. Germline CDR1 reads SEHNR; CDR2 reads FQNEAQ (reference sequence). This CDR3 is CASRPGQNYNEQFF. The CDR3 DNA sequence: TGTGCCAGCAGACCGGGACAGAACTACAATGAGCAGTTCTTC.

This clonotype was found many times. The chain joins TRBV11-2 to TRBJ1-1, with D unresolved. The germline V gene encodes CDR1 SGHAT and CDR2 FQNNGV. V was trimmed by 3 bases and J by 0 bases, leaving 14 bases between them. The CDR3 sequence is 16 residues long. The CDR3 coding sequence is TGTGCCAGCAGCTTCGCGGCTATAAGGATGAACACTGAAGCTTTCTTT. Its translation: CASSFAAIRMNTEAFF.

At least ten counts were recorded for this clonotype. The chain carries TRBV15 and TRBJ2-7, with D possibly TRBD1 on 5 matching bases. Trimming shortened V by 5 bases and J by 0 bases, and 20 bases separated the two germline ends. CDR3 length equals 17 residues. Germline V gene lookup returns CDR1 LNHNV and CDR2 YYDKDF (reference sequence). The CDR3 spells CATSGRTFDSSSYEQYF. The DNA for the CDR3 is TGTGCCACCAGCGGACGAACATTCGACAGTTCCTCCTACGAGCAGTACTTC.

The chain carries TRBV7-2 and TRBJ2-7, with D tentatively TRBD2 (5 bases). Germline V CDR1 and CDR2: SGHTA, FQGNSA. The CDR3 spans 15 residues. Between the trimmed V and J ends, which lost 7 bases and 0 bases, there was a span of 16 bases. The CDR3 loop reads CASTIDYSHSYEQYF. DNA for the CDR3: TGTGCCAGCACCATAGACTATTCCCACTCCTACGAGCAGTACTTC.